The sequence of this T cell receptor (beta chain) was determined in a study of cytomegalovirus exposure and HLA in healthy donors. The study's findings and limits: When a later analysis compared HLA-associated TCR beta chains with equally common others, the HLA-associated chains turned out to be more clonally expanded and to have lower generation probabilities.

This clone was seen a few times. Its antigen is unidentified. The PCR contained 60 Vbeta and 13 Jbeta primers. TCRdb's copy holds only in-frame clones and misses some; the assay was immunoSEQ multiplex PCR. The sample shows about 190,000 clones, roughly 80% of them seen only once. The germline gives CDR1 MNHEY, CDR2 SVGAGI. The CDR3 totals 12 residues. The V gene end was trimmed by 6 bases and the J gene end by 6 bases; junction bases not matched to a gene: 5. The V gene is TRBV6-5, the J gene TRBJ2-7; the match to TRBD2 covers 7 bases. Sample: PBMCs. The sequence came from a male donor in good health and CMV-seronegative. The CDR3 nucleotides read TGTGCCAGCAGGCGGCCTAGCGGCGAGCAGTACTTC. It yields the protein CASRRPSGEQYF.